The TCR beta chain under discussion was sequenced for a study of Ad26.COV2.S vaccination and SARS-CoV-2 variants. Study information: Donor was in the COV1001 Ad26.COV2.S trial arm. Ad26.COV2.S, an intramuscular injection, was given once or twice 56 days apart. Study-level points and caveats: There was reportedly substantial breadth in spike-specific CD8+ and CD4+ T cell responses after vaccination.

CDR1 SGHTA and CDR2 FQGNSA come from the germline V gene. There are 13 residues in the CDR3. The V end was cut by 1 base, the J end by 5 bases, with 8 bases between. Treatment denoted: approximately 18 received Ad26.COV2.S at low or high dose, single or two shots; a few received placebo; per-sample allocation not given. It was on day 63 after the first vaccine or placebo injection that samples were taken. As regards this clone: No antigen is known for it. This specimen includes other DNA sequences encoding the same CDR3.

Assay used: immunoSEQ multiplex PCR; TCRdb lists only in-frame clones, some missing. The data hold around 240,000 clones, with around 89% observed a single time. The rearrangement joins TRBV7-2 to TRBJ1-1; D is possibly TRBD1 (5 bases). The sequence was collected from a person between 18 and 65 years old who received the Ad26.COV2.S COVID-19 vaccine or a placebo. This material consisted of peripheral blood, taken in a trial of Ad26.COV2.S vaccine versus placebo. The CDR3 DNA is TGTGCCAGCAGCTTAGGTGGGGGAACTGAAGCTTTCTTT. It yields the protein CASSLGGGTEAFF.